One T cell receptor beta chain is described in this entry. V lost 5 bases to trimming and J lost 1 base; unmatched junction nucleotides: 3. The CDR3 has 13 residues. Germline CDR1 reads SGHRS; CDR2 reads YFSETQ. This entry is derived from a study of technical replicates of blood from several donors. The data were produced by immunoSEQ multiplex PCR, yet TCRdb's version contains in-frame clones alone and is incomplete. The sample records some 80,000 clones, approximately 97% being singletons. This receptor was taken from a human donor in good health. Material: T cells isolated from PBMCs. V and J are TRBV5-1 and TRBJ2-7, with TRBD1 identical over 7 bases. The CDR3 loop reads CASRMTGSYEQYF. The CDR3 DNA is TGCGCCAGCAGGATGACAGGGTCCTACGAGCAGTACTTC.